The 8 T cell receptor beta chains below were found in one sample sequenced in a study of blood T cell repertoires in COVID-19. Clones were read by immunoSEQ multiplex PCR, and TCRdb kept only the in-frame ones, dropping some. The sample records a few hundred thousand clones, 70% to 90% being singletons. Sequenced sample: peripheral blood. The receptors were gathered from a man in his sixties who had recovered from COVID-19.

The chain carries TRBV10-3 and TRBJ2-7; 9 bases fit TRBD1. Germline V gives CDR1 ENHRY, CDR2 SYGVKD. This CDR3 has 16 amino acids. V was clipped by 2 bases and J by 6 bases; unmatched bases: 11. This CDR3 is CAISERGPGTGREQYF. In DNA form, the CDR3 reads TGTGCCATCAGTGAGAGGGGTCCCGGGACAGGGCGCGAGCAGTACTTC.

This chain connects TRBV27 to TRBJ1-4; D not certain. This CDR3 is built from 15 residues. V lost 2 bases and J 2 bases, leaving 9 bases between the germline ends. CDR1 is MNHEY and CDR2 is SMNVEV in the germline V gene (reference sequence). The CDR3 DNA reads TGTGCCAGCAGTTTACTTCCGGGGACTAATGAAAAACTGTTTTTT. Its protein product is CASSLLPGTNEKLFF.

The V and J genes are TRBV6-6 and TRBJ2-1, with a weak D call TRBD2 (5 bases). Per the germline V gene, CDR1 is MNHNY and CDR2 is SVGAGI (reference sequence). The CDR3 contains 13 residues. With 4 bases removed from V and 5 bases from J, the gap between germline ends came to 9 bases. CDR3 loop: CASSFSENNEQFF. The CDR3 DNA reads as TGTGCCAGCAGTTTTAGCGAGAACAATGAGCAGTTCTTC.

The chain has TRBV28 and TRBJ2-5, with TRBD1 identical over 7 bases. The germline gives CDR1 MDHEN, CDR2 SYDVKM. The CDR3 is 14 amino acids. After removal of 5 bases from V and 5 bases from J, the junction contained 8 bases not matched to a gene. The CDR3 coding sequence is TGTGCCAGCAGTACCGGGACAGCCGGGGAGACCCAGTACTTC. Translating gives CASSTGTAGETQYF.

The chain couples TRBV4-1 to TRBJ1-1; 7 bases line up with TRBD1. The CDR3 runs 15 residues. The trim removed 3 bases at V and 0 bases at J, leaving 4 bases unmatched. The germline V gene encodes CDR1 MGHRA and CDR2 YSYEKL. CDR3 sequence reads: CASSQGTVVNTEAFF. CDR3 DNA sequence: TGCGCCAGCAGCCAGGGGACAGTGGTGAACACTGAAGCTTTCTTT.

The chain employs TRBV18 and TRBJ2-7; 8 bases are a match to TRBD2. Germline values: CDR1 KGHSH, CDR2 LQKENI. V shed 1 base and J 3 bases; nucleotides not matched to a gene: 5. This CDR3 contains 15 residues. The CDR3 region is CASSPQREMSYEQYF. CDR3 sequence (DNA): TGTGCCAGCTCACCACAGCGGGAGATGAGCTACGAGCAGTACTTC.

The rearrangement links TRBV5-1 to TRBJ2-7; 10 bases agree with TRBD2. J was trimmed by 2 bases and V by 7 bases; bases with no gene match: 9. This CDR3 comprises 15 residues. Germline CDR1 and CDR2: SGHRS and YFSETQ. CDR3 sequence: CASGLAGAPTYEQYF. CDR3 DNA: TGCGCCAGCGGTCTAGCGGGGGCCCCCACCTACGAGCAGTACTTC.

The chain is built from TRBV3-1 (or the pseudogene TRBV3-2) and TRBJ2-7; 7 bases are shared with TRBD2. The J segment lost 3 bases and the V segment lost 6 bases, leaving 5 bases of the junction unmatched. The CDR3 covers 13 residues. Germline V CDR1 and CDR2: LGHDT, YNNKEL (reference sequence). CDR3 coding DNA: TGTGCCAGCAGGCGGGGGTCGAGCTACGAGCAGTACTTC. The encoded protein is CASRRGSSYEQYF.